A single sample gave rise to the 16 T cell receptor beta chains below, sequenced in a study of T cell changes during pregnancy in multiple sclerosis. The data were produced by immunoSEQ multiplex PCR, yet TCRdb's version contains in-frame clones alone and is incomplete. Of tens of thousands of clones in the sample, roughly 91% were seen once. This sample comprised CD4+ T cells from peripheral blood mononuclear cells, obtained in the first trimester of pregnancy. These receptors all come from a female donor with multiple sclerosis, enrolled in a pregnancy study.

The chain couples TRBV5-6 to TRBJ1-4; 7 positions match TRBD1. This CDR3 comprises 16 residues. CDR1 and CDR2 (germline): SGHDT, YYEEEE. The V segment lost 3 bases and the J segment 8 bases; nucleotides outside the gene matches: 13. The CDR3 bases are TGTGCCAGCAGCTGGGGCTACAGGGGAAGGAACGAAAAACTGTTTTTT. The encoded protein is CASSWGYRGRNEKLFF.

This sequence joins TRBV6-1 and TRBJ1-2; a possible D gene is TRBD1 (5 bases). V was shortened by 3 bases and J by 4 bases, with 9 bases between the two germline ends. Germline CDR1 reads MNHNS; CDR2 reads SASEGT. The CDR3 length is 13 residues. CDR3 nucleotides: TGTGCCAGCAGTGAGGGGGGTCGCTATGGCTACACCTTC. Its translation: CASSEGGRYGYTF.

V and J are TRBV28 and TRBJ1-5, with a weak D call TRBD1 (6 bases). V gave up 1 base and J gave up 4 bases, with 14 bases separating them. Germline V gene sequence: CDR1 MDHEN, CDR2 SYDVKM. This CDR3 comprises 16 residues. DNA for the CDR3: TGTGCCAGCAGTTTATATGTGGGGGCTGGAAATCAGCCCCAGCATTTT. It translates to CASSLYVGAGNQPQHF.

The rearrangement uses TRBV4-2 and TRBJ1-2; D is unresolved. CDR3 size: 13 residues. V lost 4 bases and J 8 bases, leaving 14 bases between the germline ends. CDR1 and CDR2 from the germline V gene are LGHNA and YNFKEQ. The CDR3 region has the DNA TGTGCCAGCAGCCCCGCACCAGGAAGCGGCTACACCTTC. Amino acid sequence: CASSPAPGSGYTF.

The CDR3 protein is CASSEGLAGVNEQFF. In DNA, the CDR3 is TGTGCCAGCAGCGAGGGACTAGCGGGAGTCAATGAGCAGTTCTTC. The J gene is TRBJ2-1, the V gene TRBV9; 14 bases agree with TRBD2. Germline V gene data show CDR1 as SGDLS and CDR2 as YYNGEE. Losses at the gene ends were 3 bases for V and 6 bases for J; bases not matched to a gene: 2. This CDR3 has 15 residues.

This clone has only one observation. The rearrangement uses TRBV30 and TRBJ1-2, with TRBD1 identical over 7 bases. The V gene's germline CDR1 is GTSNPN and CDR2 SVGIG (reference sequence). This CDR3 is built from 14 residues. V shed 2 bases, J shed 4 bases, and the junction held 7 bases outside the gene matches. This CDR3 reads CAWSRQGLGYGYTF. The CDR3 bases are TGTGCCTGGAGTCGACAGGGCTTGGGCTATGGCTACACCTTC.

The rearrangement uses TRBV19 and TRBJ1-2; D is perhaps TRBD1 (5 bases). This CDR3 contains 15 residues. Trimming left V 5 bases short and J 0 bases short, with 13 bases between. Looked up from germline, CDR1 is LNHDA and CDR2 is SQIVND (reference sequence). CDR3 DNA sequence: TGTGCCAGTAGTGGCCCAGGGCACACTAACTATGGCTACACCTTC. It codes for CASSGPGHTNYGYTF.

The CDR3 is CASSDPSPQDSYHYGYTF. In DNA form, the CDR3 reads TGTGCCAGCAGTGACCCCTCACCCCAGGACTCCTACCACTATGGCTACACCTTC. The chain uses TRBV6-4 and TRBJ1-2; D is undetermined. CDR1 and CDR2 from the germline V gene are MRHNA and SNTAGT. V shed 2 bases and J shed 3 bases, with 22 bases lying between them. The CDR3 consists of 18 residues.

Remarks on this clone: This specimen includes other DNA sequences encoding the same CDR3. V is TRBV30 and J is TRBJ2-7, with 8 positions matching TRBD2. The junction had 5 bases not matched to a gene; V was cut back by 0 bases and J by 4 bases. Germline assignment: CDR1 GTSNPN and CDR2 SVGIG (reference sequence). The CDR3 consists of 14 residues. CDR3 sequence reads: CAWSVPGGGYEQYF. CDR3 nucleotides: TGTGCCTGGAGTGTTCCCGGCGGGGGGTACGAGCAGTACTTC. The entire variable domain, with the rest obtained from reference TRBV30 and TRBJ2-7, is as follows: SQTIHQWPATLVQPVGSPLSLECTVEGTSNPNLYWYRQAAGRGLQLLFYSVGIGQISSEVPQNLSASRPQDRQFILSSKKLLLSDSGFYLCAWSVPGGGYEQYFGPGTRLTVT.

The chain carries TRBV19 and TRBJ2-1, with 8 bases matching TRBD2. V trimming: 8 bases; J trimming: 4 bases; junction bases outside the gene matches: 10. This CDR3 region has 15 residues. Germline values: CDR1 LNHDA, CDR2 SQIVND (reference sequence). CDR3 sequence: CASAGTAGVYNEQFF. In nucleotides, the CDR3 is TGTGCCAGTGCGGGTACAGCGGGGGTATACAATGAGCAGTTCTTC.

CDR3 DNA sequence: TGTGCCAGCAGCTCAGGGTCGGGCAACACCATATATTTT. Amino acid sequence: CASSSGSGNTIYF. The rearrangement joins TRBV5-4 to TRBJ1-3; D is perhaps TRBD1 (5 bases). Trimming took off 3 bases at V and 7 bases at J, with 11 bases between the two ends. The length of the CDR3 is 13 residues. CDR1 and CDR2 (germline): SGHNT, YYREEE (reference sequence).

The chain couples TRBV5-1 to TRBJ2-3; unclear D gene. The CDR3 runs to 13 residues. Germline V lookup: CDR1 SGHRS, CDR2 YFSETQ. V lost 5 bases, J lost 0 bases, and 7 bases lay in between. The CDR3 region is CASSGLSTDTQYF. The CDR3 nucleotides read TGCGCCAGCAGTGGCCTGAGCACAGATACGCAGTATTTT.

CDR3 DNA: TGTGCCAGCAGCCGTAGCGGGTCGAACACCGGGGAGCTGTTTTTT. Amino acids: CASSRSGSNTGELFF. V is TRBV27 and J is TRBJ2-2, with TRBD2 matching over 7 bases. V lost 6 bases and J lost 0; bases outside the gene matches: 4. Germline CDR1 reads MNHEY; CDR2 reads SMNVEV (reference sequence). This CDR3 comprises 15 residues.

In its sample, this clone was seen once. The V and J genes are TRBV29-1 and TRBJ2-3; TRBD2 aligns across 8 bases. Germline assignment: CDR1 SQVTM and CDR2 ANQGSEA. CDR3 length: 13 amino acids. Trimming cost V 5 bases and J 1 base; bases outside gene matches: 2. CDR3 bases: TGCAGCGTTCAGACTAGCGGCACAGATACGCAGTATTTT. This translates into CSVQTSGTDTQYF.

V and J are TRBV6-5 and TRBJ2-1; TRBD2 matches 7 bases. After removal of 5 bases from V and 7 bases from J, the junction contained 8 bases not matched to a gene. This CDR3 comprises 14 residues. Germline-derived CDR1 and CDR2 are MNHEY and SVGAGI. The chain's CDR3 is CASSLAGVSNEQFF. The CDR3 coding sequence is TGTGCCAGCAGTCTCGCGGGGGTATCGAATGAGCAGTTCTTC.

The chain uses TRBV6-6 and TRBJ1-3; D possibly corresponds to TRBD1 (6 bases). The CDR3 contains 13 residues. Germline V gene sequence: CDR1 MNHNY, CDR2 SVGAGI (reference sequence). Trimming took 8 bases from V and 4 from J, leaving 12 bases between them. CDR3 in amino acids: CASSRGSGNTIYF. As DNA, the CDR3 is TGTGCCAGCTCTAGGGGGTCCGGAAACACCATATATTTT.